This is a list of T cell receptor beta chains from one sample in a study of blood T cell repertoires in COVID-19. The method was immunoSEQ multiplex PCR; TCRdb's version includes in-frame clones alone and lacks a portion of them. The sample has about 180,000 clones; approximately 83% are singletons. The sample comprised peripheral blood. The receptors were gathered from a human donor in a cohort sampled during active COVID-19. Both conserved end residues are part of each CDR3. Each record gives: J gene, clone size, D gene, V gene, CDR3 DNA, CDR3 protein. D genes are given only for firm matches. Where a row states a size, it is once, few, many or the class of an expanded clone; other rows omit it.

j_gene: TRBJ2-3; abundance: -; d_gene: TRBD2; v_gene: TRBV4-1; CDR3nt: TGCGCCAGCAGCCAGGGACTAGCGGGAGCAAGGACAGATACGCAGTATTTT; CDR3aa: CASSQGLAGARTDTQYF
j_gene: TRBJ2-1; abundance: -; d_gene: TRBD2; v_gene: TRBV9; CDR3nt: TGTGCCAGCAGCCCAGGGGGGACTAGCGGAACCAATGAGCAGTTCTTC; CDR3aa: CASSPGGTSGTNEQFF
j_gene: TRBJ1-1; abundance: -; d_gene: TRBD1; v_gene: TRBV10-3; CDR3nt: TGTGCCACCGAAGGACAGGGTGGGAACACTGAAGCTTTCTTT; CDR3aa: CATEGQGGNTEAFF
j_gene: TRBJ2-3; abundance: -; d_gene: -; v_gene: TRBV10-1; CDR3nt: TGCGCCAGCAGCCACAGAGAGCCTAGCACAGATACGCAGTATTTT; CDR3aa: CASSHREPSTDTQYF
j_gene: TRBJ2-7; abundance: few; d_gene: -; v_gene: TRBV7-9; CDR3nt: TGTGCCAGCAGCTTAGGACAGAACTACGAGCAGTACTTC; CDR3aa: CASSLGQNYEQYF
j_gene: TRBJ2-7; abundance: -; d_gene: -; v_gene: TRBV25-1; CDR3nt: TGTGCCAGCAGTGAAGTGCCAGCCTACGAGCAGTACTTC; CDR3aa: CASSEVPAYEQYF
j_gene: TRBJ1-2; abundance: -; d_gene: -; v_gene: TRBV6-5; CDR3nt: TGTGCCAGCGGAGGGAGCTATGGCTACACCTTC; CDR3aa: CASGGSYGYTF
j_gene: TRBJ2-5; abundance: -; d_gene: -; v_gene: TRBV4-2; CDR3nt: TGTGCCAGCAGCCAAGAATCAGGGATAGAGACCCAGTACTTC; CDR3aa: CASSQESGIETQYF
j_gene: TRBJ2-7; abundance: -; d_gene: TRBD2; v_gene: TRBV6-2/TRBV6-3; CDR3nt: TGTGCCAGCAGCCGTCCGTTAACTAGCGGGGGTACCTACGAGCAGTACTTC; CDR3aa: CASSRPLTSGGTYEQYF
j_gene: TRBJ1-4; abundance: -; d_gene: TRBD1; v_gene: TRBV13; CDR3nt: TGTGCCAGCAGCTTAGACAGGGGACGGGATGAAAAACTGTTTTTT; CDR3aa: CASSLDRGRDEKLFF
j_gene: TRBJ2-7; abundance: -; d_gene: -; v_gene: TRBV21-1; CDR3nt: TGTGCCAGCAGCCGTCGACAGGGGCGCCACGAGCAGTACTTC; CDR3aa: CASSRRQGRHEQYF
j_gene: TRBJ2-7; abundance: few; d_gene: TRBD2; v_gene: TRBV19; CDR3nt: TGTGCCAGTTCGACCCCCGGGAGGGCCCCCTACGAGCAGTACTTC; CDR3aa: CASSTPGRAPYEQYF
j_gene: TRBJ1-6; abundance: -; d_gene: TRBD1; v_gene: TRBV5-6; CDR3nt: TGTGCCAGCAGCTTTCCGGGACAGGGTAATTCACCCCTCCACTTT; CDR3aa: CASSFPGQGNSPLHF
j_gene: TRBJ1-2; abundance: few; d_gene: -; v_gene: TRBV10-1; CDR3nt: TGCGCCAGCAGTGAAACAGGGCCTGGCTACACCTTC; CDR3aa: CASSETGPGYTF
j_gene: TRBJ1-4; abundance: -; d_gene: TRBD1; v_gene: TRBV4-2; CDR3nt: TGTGCCAGCAGCCAGGGCCCGACAGGGTCTAATGAAAAACTGTTTTTT; CDR3aa: CASSQGPTGSNEKLFF
j_gene: TRBJ2-7; abundance: -; d_gene: -; v_gene: TRBV5-4; CDR3nt: TGTGCCAGCAGCCGGGGGACAGCTTTAGAGCAGTACTTC; CDR3aa: CASSRGTALEQYF
j_gene: TRBJ2-1; abundance: -; d_gene: TRBD2; v_gene: TRBV7-3; CDR3nt: TGTGCCAGCAGCTTAAGGCCTAGCGGCGATGAGCAGTTCTTC; CDR3aa: CASSLRPSGDEQFF
j_gene: TRBJ1-3; abundance: -; d_gene: TRBD1; v_gene: TRBV5-1; CDR3nt: TGCGCCAGCAGCTTATCACAGGGGGCTGGAAACACCATATATTTT; CDR3aa: CASSLSQGAGNTIYF
j_gene: TRBJ1-4; abundance: -; d_gene: TRBD1; v_gene: TRBV5-1; CDR3nt: TGCGCCAGCAGCTTGGGCGGGGACAGTCGGGAAAAACTGTTTTTT; CDR3aa: CASSLGGDSREKLFF
j_gene: TRBJ1-3; abundance: many; d_gene: TRBD1; v_gene: TRBV7-2; CDR3nt: TGTGCCAGCAGCCCTGACAGGGCTGGAAACACCATATATTTT; CDR3aa: CASSPDRAGNTIYF
j_gene: TRBJ1-2; abundance: -; d_gene: -; v_gene: TRBV28; CDR3nt: TGTGCCAGCAGTTTTGTTAGGGGATATGGCTACACCTTC; CDR3aa: CASSFVRGYGYTF
j_gene: TRBJ2-7; abundance: -; d_gene: -; v_gene: TRBV6-1; CDR3nt: TGTGCCAGCAGTGAACCCGCTAGGATCTCCTACGAGCAGTACTTC; CDR3aa: CASSEPARISYEQYF
j_gene: TRBJ2-1; abundance: -; d_gene: TRBD2; v_gene: TRBV24-1; CDR3nt: TGTGCCACCGGGGAGACTAGCGGGAGCCTAAATGAGCAGTTCTTC; CDR3aa: CATGETSGSLNEQFF
j_gene: TRBJ1-5; abundance: few; d_gene: -; v_gene: TRBV6-4; CDR3nt: TGTGCCAGCGGCTACAGGGCTTATCAGCCCCAGCATTTT; CDR3aa: CASGYRAYQPQHF
j_gene: TRBJ2-7; abundance: few; d_gene: TRBD1; v_gene: TRBV19; CDR3nt: TGTGCCAGTAGTCCTCGGGACAGGGGAGCCTACGAGCAGTACTTC; CDR3aa: CASSPRDRGAYEQYF
j_gene: TRBJ1-1; abundance: -; d_gene: TRBD1; v_gene: TRBV3-1/TRBV3-2; CDR3nt: TGTGCCAGCAGCCTCACAGGGGTAGACAACACTGAAGCTTTCTTT; CDR3aa: CASSLTGVDNTEAFF
j_gene: TRBJ2-3; abundance: -; d_gene: -; v_gene: TRBV14; CDR3nt: TGTGCCAGCAGCCACCGGACTTGGGTGGGCACAGATACGCAGTATTTT; CDR3aa: CASSHRTWVGTDTQYF
j_gene: TRBJ1-2; abundance: -; d_gene: TRBD1; v_gene: TRBV7-8; CDR3nt: TGTGCCAGCAGCAAAGACAGGGTACGAGCTAACTATGGCTACACCTTC; CDR3aa: CASSKDRVRANYGYTF
j_gene: TRBJ2-1; abundance: few; d_gene: -; v_gene: TRBV7-2; CDR3nt: TGTGCCAGCAGCTTAGGAGCGGAATACAATGAGCAGTTCTTC; CDR3aa: CASSLGAEYNEQFF
j_gene: TRBJ2-2; abundance: -; d_gene: -; v_gene: TRBV28; CDR3nt: TGTGCCAGCAGTTTGGAGGGGAGAGGGACCGGGGAGCTGTTTTTT; CDR3aa: CASSLEGRGTGELFF
j_gene: TRBJ1-6; abundance: once; d_gene: TRBD1; v_gene: TRBV13; CDR3nt: TGTGCCAGCAGCCTCCGACAGGGTGGCTCACCCCTCCACTTT; CDR3aa: CASSLRQGGSPLHF
j_gene: TRBJ2-7; abundance: -; d_gene: TRBD1; v_gene: TRBV7-9; CDR3nt: TGTGCCAGCAGCTTGACAGGGGTCCTCTACGAGCAGTACTTC; CDR3aa: CASSLTGVLYEQYF
j_gene: TRBJ2-7; abundance: -; d_gene: -; v_gene: TRBV4-1; CDR3nt: TGCGCCAGCAGCCAAGGATGGCAGGTAGGCTACGAGCAGTACTTC; CDR3aa: CASSQGWQVGYEQYF
j_gene: TRBJ2-7; abundance: -; d_gene: -; v_gene: TRBV11-1; CDR3nt: TGTGCCAGCAGCTTGGGGCGCGAATACGAGCAGTACTTC; CDR3aa: CASSLGREYEQYF
j_gene: TRBJ1-2; abundance: -; d_gene: TRBD1; v_gene: TRBV6-5; CDR3nt: TGTGCCAGCAGCCCGACAGGGACCTATGGCTACACCTTC; CDR3aa: CASSPTGTYGYTF
j_gene: TRBJ1-2; abundance: once; d_gene: TRBD1; v_gene: TRBV28; CDR3nt: TGTGCCAGCAGCGAGGGGGCGGACTATGGCTACACCTTC; CDR3aa: CASSEGADYGYTF
j_gene: TRBJ2-5; abundance: -; d_gene: -; v_gene: TRBV9; CDR3nt: TGTGCCAGCAGCGGGGGCCGGTACCAAGAGACCCAGTACTTC; CDR3aa: CASSGGRYQETQYF
j_gene: TRBJ2-6; abundance: -; d_gene: -; v_gene: TRBV15; CDR3nt: TGTGCCACCAGCAGAGCCCAGGGCTCTGGGGCCAACGTCCTGACTTTC; CDR3aa: CATSRAQGSGANVLTF
j_gene: TRBJ2-7; abundance: once; d_gene: -; v_gene: TRBV6-1; CDR3nt: TGTGCCAGCAGTGAAGTTACAGGCTACGAGCAGTACTTC; CDR3aa: CASSEVTGYEQYF
j_gene: TRBJ1-1; abundance: -; d_gene: -; v_gene: TRBV2; CDR3nt: TGTGCCAGCAGTGAACAGGGAGGGACGGGTACTGAAGCTTTCTTT; CDR3aa: CASSEQGGTGTEAFF
j_gene: TRBJ2-7; abundance: once; d_gene: -; v_gene: TRBV7-2; CDR3nt: TGTGCCAGCAGCCGCACATCCTCCTACGAGCAGTACTTC; CDR3aa: CASSRTSSYEQYF
j_gene: TRBJ2-7; abundance: -; d_gene: -; v_gene: TRBV11-3; CDR3nt: TGTGCCAGCAGCTTGGGGGGAGGCGGGGAGATGGGGAGCACAACCTACGAGCAGTACTTC; CDR3aa: CASSLGGGGEMGSTTYEQYF
j_gene: TRBJ2-7; abundance: -; d_gene: -; v_gene: TRBV7-2; CDR3nt: TGTGCCAGGGGAGTCTACGAGCAGTACTTC; CDR3aa: CARGVYEQYF
j_gene: TRBJ2-5; abundance: -; d_gene: -; v_gene: TRBV18; CDR3nt: TGTGCCAGCTCACCGAACAACAAAGAGACCCAGTACTTC; CDR3aa: CASSPNNKETQYF
j_gene: TRBJ2-7; abundance: -; d_gene: TRBD1; v_gene: TRBV28; CDR3nt: TGTGCCAGCAGAACGGCGGGGACAGGGAACTACGAGCAGTACTTC; CDR3aa: CASRTAGTGNYEQYF
j_gene: TRBJ2-2; abundance: -; d_gene: TRBD2; v_gene: TRBV7-2; CDR3nt: TGTGCCAGCAGCTTAAACCTCCGGGGGGTGGCGATTTTT; CDR3aa: CASSLNLRGVAIF
j_gene: TRBJ1-2; abundance: few; d_gene: -; v_gene: TRBV5-6; CDR3nt: TGTGCCAGCAGCCACAGGGAGGGCTACACCTTC; CDR3aa: CASSHREGYTF
j_gene: TRBJ2-7; abundance: few; d_gene: -; v_gene: TRBV5-1; CDR3nt: TGCGCCAGCAGCTTGGCAGGGAACGAGCAGTACTTC; CDR3aa: CASSLAGNEQYF
j_gene: TRBJ1-1; abundance: once; d_gene: -; v_gene: TRBV19; CDR3nt: TGTGCCAGTAGTTTCGGAGGGATGAACACTGAAGCTTTCTTT; CDR3aa: CASSFGGMNTEAFF